The T cell receptor (beta chain) described here comes from a study of T cell responses to AZD1222 COVID-19 vaccine. Broader study findings: Clonal diversity may have been underestimated, and the donors were mostly white British, with more females than males.

V lost 0 bases, J lost 4 bases, and 9 bases lay in between. Germline V CDR1 and CDR2: GTSNPN, SVGIG (reference sequence). The CDR3 loop spans 13 amino acids. Points on this clone: Its target is not known.

The method was immunoSEQ multiplex PCR; TCRdb's version includes in-frame clones alone and lacks a portion of them. The sample carries about 180,000 clones, 85% to 90% recorded once. The rearrangement uses TRBV30 and TRBJ2-5; no definite D call. This sequence originates from an adult in good health. Sequences were derived from peripheral blood, sampled on day 0 of AZD1222 vaccination. The CDR3: CAWSVDLGETQYF. CDR3 DNA sequence: TGTGCCTGGAGTGTCGACCTCGGAGAGACCCAGTACTTC.